This T cell receptor (beta chain) emerged from a study of shared clonotypes between healthy human individuals. On this clone itself: Its specificity is not known.

Study-level points and caveats: Clonotype sharing among the donors was expected to vary with sequencing depth. Among non-shared clonotypes, generation probabilities were lower than among those shared by all four donors. Blood was the sole source, and tissue repertoires probably differ.

About 30,000 T cell genomes, or around 180 ng DNA, went into the sorted-subset replicate PCRs. Here immunoSEQ multiplex PCR was the method, and the copy in TCRdb shows in-frame clones only, minus some. Of over a million clones in the sample, roughly 97% were seen once. The germline V gene has CDR1 MDHEN and CDR2 SYDVKM. The V and J ends lost 3 bases and 3 bases respectively, with 12 bases between them. The CDR3 loop spans 14 amino acids. The receptor was derived from a man aged 25-40 years in good health. The sequenced material came from naive CD4+ T cells sorted from blood. Subset described: CD45RA+ positively selected. J is TRBJ2-7 and V is TRBV28, with D hard to call. In DNA form, the CDR3 reads TGTGCCAGCAGTTTTGGGCGAAGTGGCTACGAGCAGTACTTC. Residues: CASSFGRSGYEQYF.